Below, 12 T cell receptor beta chains from the same sample are listed, as sequenced in a study of T cell responses to AZD1222 COVID-19 vaccine. Data came from immunoSEQ multiplex PCR; TCRdb stores just in-frame clones and leaves some out. Of approximately 100,000 clones detected, about nine tenths appear once; the ten largest clones hold 45%. Specimen: peripheral blood, collected on day 0 of AZD1222 vaccination. These receptors originate from an adult in good health.

This clone was detected only once. The chain has TRBV28 and TRBJ1-1, with TRBD1 matching 8 bases. Germline-derived CDR1 and CDR2 are MDHEN and SYDVKM. The CDR3 has 12 amino acids. Trimming took 2 bases from V and 10 from J; bases not matched to a gene: 3. The CDR3 coding sequence is TGTGCCAGCAGTTTACAAACAGGGGGAGCTTTCTTT. Translated: CASSLQTGGAFF.

Only a few counts were recorded for this clone. This chain connects TRBV7-9 to TRBJ2-7; no clear D. CDR1 and CDR2 from the germline V gene are SEHNR and FQNEAQ (reference sequence). This CDR3 contains 13 residues. With 3 bases removed from V and 2 bases from J, the gap between germline ends came to 8 bases. The CDR3 sequence is CASSLKGAYEQYF. The CDR3 nucleotides are TGTGCCAGCAGCTTGAAAGGCGCCTACGAGCAGTACTTC. Filled out from reference TRBV7-9 and TRBJ2-7, the complete variable domain reads DTGVSQNPRHKITKRGQNVTFRCDPISEHNRLYWYRQTLGQGPEFLTYFQNEAQLEKSRLLSDRFSAERPKGSFSTLEIQRTEQGDSAMYLCASSLKGAYEQYFGPGTRLTVT.

V and J are TRBV7-9 and TRBJ2-7; possibly TRBD1 for D (6 bases). The CDR3 runs 17 residues. CDR1 SEHNR and CDR2 FQNEAQ come from the germline V gene (reference sequence). Trimming pared 5 bases from V and 0 bases from J, leaving 20 bases between. The CDR3 is CASSDENRVLSSYEQYF. The CDR3 DNA is TGTGCCAGCAGCGACGAAAACAGGGTTCTTAGCTCCTACGAGCAGTACTTC. Complete variable domain (other parts from reference TRBV7-9 and TRBJ2-7): DTGVSQNPRHKITKRGQNVTFRCDPISEHNRLYWYRQTLGQGPEFLTYFQNEAQLEKSRLLSDRFSAERPKGSFSTLEIQRTEQGDSAMYLCASSDENRVLSSYEQYFGPGTRLTVT.

The CDR3 DNA follows: TGCGCCAGCAGCTTGACGGACAGGCCTGCCTACGAGCAGTACTTC. Protein sequence: CASSLTDRPAYEQYF. This rearrangement joins TRBV5-1 to TRBJ2-7, with 7 bases matching TRBD1. The germline gives CDR1 SGHRS, CDR2 YFSETQ. The J segment lost 2 bases and the V segment lost 1 base, leaving 6 bases of the junction unmatched. There are 15 residues in the CDR3.

The chain is built from TRBV7-9 and TRBJ2-3; 7 bases align to TRBD2. V lost 7 bases, J lost 7 bases, and 8 bases stayed unmatched. Per the germline V gene, CDR1 is SEHNR and CDR2 is FQNEAQ (reference sequence). The CDR3 consists of 13 residues. The CDR3 DNA sequence: TGTGCCAGCACTCTCCGGGGGGTAAATACGCAGTATTTT. Its translation: CASTLRGVNTQYF. The full variable domain, in which reference TRBV7-9 and TRBJ2-3 provide the parts outside the CDR3, is DTGVSQNPRHKITKRGQNVTFRCDPISEHNRLYWYRQTLGQGPEFLTYFQNEAQLEKSRLLSDRFSAERPKGSFSTLEIQRTEQGDSAMYLCASTLRGVNTQYFGPGTRLTVL.

The J gene is TRBJ2-7, the V gene TRBV30; 7 bases fit TRBD2. The CDR3 loop spans 12 amino acids. After removal of 4 bases from V and 6 bases from J, the junction contained 6 bases not matched to a gene. CDR1 and CDR2 from the germline V gene are GTSNPN and SVGIG (reference sequence). CDR3 nucleotide sequence: TGTGCCTGGATAGGAAGGGAGGGCGAGCAGTACTTC. Translating it yields CAWIGREGEQYF.

This clone was seen once. V usage is TRBV18 and J usage is TRBJ2-1, with TRBD2 matching 11 bases. Germline-derived CDR1 and CDR2 are KGHSH and LQKENI. J was trimmed by 7 bases and V by 5 bases; bases with no gene match: 10. This CDR3 is built from 16 residues. The CDR3 is CASSINLAGGKNEQFF. CDR3 sequence (DNA): TGTGCCAGCTCAATAAACCTAGCGGGAGGTAAGAATGAGCAGTTCTTC.

Remarks on this clone: Sequence at one end of the junction differs from germline and may be a read error. The chain has TRBV7-2 and TRBJ2-1, with 10 bases matching TRBD2. CDR3 length: 14 amino acids. Per germline, CDR1 SGHTA and CDR2 FQGNSA. The chain's CDR3 is CASSLALAGVSSVF. Here the CDR3 DNA reads TGTGCCAGCAGCTTAGCCCTAGCGGGAGTTTCAAGTGTCTTC.

V gene TRBV6-2 or TRBV6-3 combines with J gene TRBJ2-7; no reliable D call. The CDR3 has 12 amino acids. V lost 0 bases, J lost 7 bases, and 7 bases lay in between. Germline V CDR1 and CDR2: MNHEY, SVGEGT. CDR3 nucleotide sequence: TGTGCCAGCAGTTACTCTCTTCGAGAGCAGTACTTC. Residues: CASSYSLREQYF.

The chain links TRBV6-4 to TRBJ2-3; no firm D call. V shed 0 bases and J shed 2 bases, with 3 bases lying between them. Germline lookup yields CDR1 MRHNA and CDR2 SNTAGT. The CDR3 is made up of 13 amino acids. In DNA, the CDR3 is TGTGCCAGCAGTGACTCAAACACAGATACGCAGTATTTT. It codes for CASSDSNTDTQYF.

The CDR3 DNA reads TGTGCCAGCAGCTCCTCCGGGGGTGTTCTCTACGAGCAGTACTTC. It yields the protein CASSSSGGVLYEQYF. The V gene is TRBV7-2, the J gene TRBJ2-7, with D perhaps TRBD2 (6 bases). Trimming left V 4 bases short and J 3 bases short, with 16 bases between. The CDR3 has 15 amino acids. Germline CDR1 SGHTA, CDR2 FQGNSA.

The chain joins TRBV27 to TRBJ2-5; 14 bases fit TRBD2. Germline trimming cut 7 bases from V and 4 bases from J; bases unmatched to any gene: 5. Per the germline V gene, CDR1 is MNHEY and CDR2 is SMNVEV (reference sequence). The CDR3 has 15 residues. CDR3 DNA: TGTGCCAGCACTCCCGGGACTAGCGGGAGAGAGACCCAGTACTTC. This gives the protein CASTPGTSGRETQYF.